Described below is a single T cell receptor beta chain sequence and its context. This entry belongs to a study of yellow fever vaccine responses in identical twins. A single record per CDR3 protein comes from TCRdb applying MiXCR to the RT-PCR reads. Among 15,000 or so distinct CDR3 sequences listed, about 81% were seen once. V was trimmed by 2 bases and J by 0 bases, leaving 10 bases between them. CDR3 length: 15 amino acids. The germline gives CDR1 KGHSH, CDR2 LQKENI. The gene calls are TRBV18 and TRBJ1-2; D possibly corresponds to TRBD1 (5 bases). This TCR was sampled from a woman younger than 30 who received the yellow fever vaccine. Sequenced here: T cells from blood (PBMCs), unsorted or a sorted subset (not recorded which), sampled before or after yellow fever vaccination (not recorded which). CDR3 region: CASSPGTVPNYGYTF. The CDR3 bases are TGTGCCAGCTCACCAGGGACCGTCCCTAACTATGGCTACACCTTC.